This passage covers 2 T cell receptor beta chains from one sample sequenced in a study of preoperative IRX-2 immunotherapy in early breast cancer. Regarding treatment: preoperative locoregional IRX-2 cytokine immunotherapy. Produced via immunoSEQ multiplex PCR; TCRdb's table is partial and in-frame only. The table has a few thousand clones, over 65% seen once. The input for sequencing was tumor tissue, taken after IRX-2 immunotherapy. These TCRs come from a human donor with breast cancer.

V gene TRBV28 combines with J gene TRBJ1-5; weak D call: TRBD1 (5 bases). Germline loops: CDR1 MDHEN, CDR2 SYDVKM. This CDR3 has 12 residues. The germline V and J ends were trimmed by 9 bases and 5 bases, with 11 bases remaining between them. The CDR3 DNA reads TGTGCCAGTCATCGGGGGGATCAGCCCCAGCATTTT. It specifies CASHRGDQPQHF.

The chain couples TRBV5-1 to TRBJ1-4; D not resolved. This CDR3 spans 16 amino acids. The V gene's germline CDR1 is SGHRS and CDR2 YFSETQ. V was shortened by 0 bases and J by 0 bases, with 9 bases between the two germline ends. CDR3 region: CASSLAQLSTNEKLFF. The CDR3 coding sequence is TGCGCCAGCAGCTTGGCTCAGTTATCAACTAATGAAAAACTGTTTTTT.